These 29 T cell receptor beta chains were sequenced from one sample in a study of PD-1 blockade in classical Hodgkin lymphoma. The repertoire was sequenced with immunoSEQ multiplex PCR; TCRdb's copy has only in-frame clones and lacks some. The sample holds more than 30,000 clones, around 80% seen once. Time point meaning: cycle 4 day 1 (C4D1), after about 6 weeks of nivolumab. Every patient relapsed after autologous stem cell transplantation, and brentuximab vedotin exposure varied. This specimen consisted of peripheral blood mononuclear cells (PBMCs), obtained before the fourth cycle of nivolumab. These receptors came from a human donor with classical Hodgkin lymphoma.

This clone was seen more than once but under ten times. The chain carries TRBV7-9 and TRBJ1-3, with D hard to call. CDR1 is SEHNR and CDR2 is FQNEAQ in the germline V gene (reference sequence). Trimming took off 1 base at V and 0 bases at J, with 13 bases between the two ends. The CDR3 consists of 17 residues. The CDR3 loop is CASSLGLGLDSGNTIYF. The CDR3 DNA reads TGTGCCAGCAGCTTAGGCCTCGGACTGGACTCTGGAAACACCATATATTTT.

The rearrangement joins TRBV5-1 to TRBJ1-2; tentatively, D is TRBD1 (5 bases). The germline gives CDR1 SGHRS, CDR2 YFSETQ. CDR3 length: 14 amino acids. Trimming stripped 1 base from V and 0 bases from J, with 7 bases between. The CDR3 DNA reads TGCGCCAGCAGCTTGACGACAGCTAACTATGGCTACACCTTC. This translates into CASSLTTANYGYTF.

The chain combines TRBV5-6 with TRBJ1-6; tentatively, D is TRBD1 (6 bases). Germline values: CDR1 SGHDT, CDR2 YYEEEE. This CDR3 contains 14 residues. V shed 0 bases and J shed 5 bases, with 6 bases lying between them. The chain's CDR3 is CASSLGQDNSPLHF. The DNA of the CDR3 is TGTGCCAGCAGCTTGGGACAGGATAATTCACCCCTCCACTTT.

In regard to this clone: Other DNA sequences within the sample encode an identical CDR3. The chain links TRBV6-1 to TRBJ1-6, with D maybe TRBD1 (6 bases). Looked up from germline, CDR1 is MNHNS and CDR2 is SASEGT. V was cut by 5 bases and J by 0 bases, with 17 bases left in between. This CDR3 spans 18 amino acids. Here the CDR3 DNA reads TGTGCCAGCAGTAAAGGGCAGGGGTTCAACTCCTATAATTCACCCCTCCACTTT. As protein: CASSKGQGFNSYNSPLHF.

This chain's CDR3 is CASSLGLAGEYEQYF. CDR3 nucleotides: TGTGCCAGCAGCTTGGGACTAGCGGGGGAGTACGAGCAGTACTTC. V gene TRBV5-4 combines with J gene TRBJ2-7; 12 nucleotides align to TRBD2. CDR3 length equals 15 residues. V lost 0 bases to trimming and J lost 4 bases; unmatched junction nucleotides: 2. Germline values: CDR1 SGHNT, CDR2 YYREEE (reference sequence).

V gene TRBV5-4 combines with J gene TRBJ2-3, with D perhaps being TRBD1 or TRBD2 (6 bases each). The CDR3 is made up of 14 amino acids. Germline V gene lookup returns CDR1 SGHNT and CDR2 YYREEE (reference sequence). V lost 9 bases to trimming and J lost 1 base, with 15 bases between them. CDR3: CANSRGAGTDTQYF. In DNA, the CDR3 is TGTGCCAACTCAAGGGGGGCCGGCACAGATACGCAGTATTTT.

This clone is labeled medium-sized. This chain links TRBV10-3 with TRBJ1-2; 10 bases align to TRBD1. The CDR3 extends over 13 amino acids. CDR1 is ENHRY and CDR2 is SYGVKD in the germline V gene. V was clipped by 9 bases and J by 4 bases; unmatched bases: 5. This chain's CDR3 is CAIQGQGTYGYTF. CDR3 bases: TGTGCCATACAGGGACAGGGGACCTATGGCTACACCTTC.

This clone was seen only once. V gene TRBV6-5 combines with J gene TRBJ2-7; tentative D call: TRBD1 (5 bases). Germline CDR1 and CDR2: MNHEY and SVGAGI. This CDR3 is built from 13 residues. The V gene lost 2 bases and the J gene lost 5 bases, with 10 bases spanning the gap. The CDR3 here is CASSYQGWNEQYF. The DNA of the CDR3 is TGTGCCAGCAGTTACCAGGGATGGAACGAGCAGTACTTC.

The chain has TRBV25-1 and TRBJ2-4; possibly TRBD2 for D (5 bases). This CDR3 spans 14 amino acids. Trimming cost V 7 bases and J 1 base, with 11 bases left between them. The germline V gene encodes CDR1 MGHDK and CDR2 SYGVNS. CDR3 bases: TGTGCCAGCAAAAATAGAGGGGCCAAAAACATTCAGTACTTC. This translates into CASKNRGAKNIQYF.

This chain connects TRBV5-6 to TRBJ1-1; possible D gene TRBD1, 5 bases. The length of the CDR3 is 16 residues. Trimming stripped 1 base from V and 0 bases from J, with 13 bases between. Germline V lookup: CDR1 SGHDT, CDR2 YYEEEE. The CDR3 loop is CASSLYGGIMNTEAFF. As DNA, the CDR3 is TGTGCCAGCAGCTTGTATGGGGGGATCATGAACACTGAAGCTTTCTTT.

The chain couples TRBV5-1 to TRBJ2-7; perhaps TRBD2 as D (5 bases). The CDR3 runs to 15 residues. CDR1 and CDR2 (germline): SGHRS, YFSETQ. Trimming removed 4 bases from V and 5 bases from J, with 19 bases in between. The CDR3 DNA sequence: TGCGCCAGCAGCGTCACCGGGAATATCATTGACGAGCAGTACTTC. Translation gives CASSVTGNIIDEQYF. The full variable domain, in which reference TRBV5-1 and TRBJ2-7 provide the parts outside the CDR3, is KAGVTQTPRYLIKTRGQQVTLSCSPISGHRSVSWYQQTPGQGLQFLFEYFSETQRNKGNFPGRFSGRQFSNSRSEMNVSTLELGDSALYLCASSVTGNIIDEQYFGPGTRLTVT.

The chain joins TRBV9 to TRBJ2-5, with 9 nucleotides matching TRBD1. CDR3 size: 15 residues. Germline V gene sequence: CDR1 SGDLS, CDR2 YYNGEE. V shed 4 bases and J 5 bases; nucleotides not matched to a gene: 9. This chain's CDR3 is CASSTPQGALETQYF. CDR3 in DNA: TGTGCCAGCAGCACCCCACAGGGGGCACTGGAGACCCAGTACTTC.

CDR3 DNA: TGTGCCAGTAGTATAGTCAGCGGGGGATTGGATTACAATGAGCAGTTCTTC. This encodes CASSIVSGGLDYNEQFF. The chain links TRBV19 to TRBJ2-1; TRBD2 matches 8 bases. The CDR3 has 17 residues. The V gene's germline CDR1 is LNHDA and CDR2 SQIVND (reference sequence). With V trimmed by 1 base and J by 4 bases, 9 bases remained unmatched.

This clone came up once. CDR3 coding DNA: TGTGCCAGCATCACAAGGACTAGCGGGAGGTTCCCTCCCTACAATGAGCAGTTCTTC. Encoded protein: CASITRTSGRFPPYNEQFF. The rearrangement joins TRBV2 to TRBJ2-1; the match to TRBD2 covers 14 bases. Germline V gene data show CDR1 as SNHLY and CDR2 as FYNNEI. This CDR3 has 19 residues. V shed 7 bases, J shed 2 bases, and the junction held 13 bases outside the gene matches.

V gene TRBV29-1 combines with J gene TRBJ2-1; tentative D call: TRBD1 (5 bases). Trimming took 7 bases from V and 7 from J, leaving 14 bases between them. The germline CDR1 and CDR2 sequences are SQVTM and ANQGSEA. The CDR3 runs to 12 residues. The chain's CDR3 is CSAGLTENEQFF. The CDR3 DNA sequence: TGCAGCGCCGGGCTGACAGAAAATGAGCAGTTCTTC.

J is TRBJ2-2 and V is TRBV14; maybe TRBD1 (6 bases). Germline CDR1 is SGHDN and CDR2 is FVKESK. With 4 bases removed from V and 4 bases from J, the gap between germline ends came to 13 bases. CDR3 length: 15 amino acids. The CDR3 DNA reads TGTGCCAGCAGCCCCCAGACAGGACTCACCGGGGAGCTGTTTTTT. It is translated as CASSPQTGLTGELFF. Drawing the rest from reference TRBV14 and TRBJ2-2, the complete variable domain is EAGVTQFPSHSVIEKGQTVTLRCDPISGHDNLYWYRRVMGKEIKFLLHFVKESKQDESGMPNNRFLAERTGGTYSTLKVQPAELEDSGVYFCASSPQTGLTGELFFGEGSRLTVL.

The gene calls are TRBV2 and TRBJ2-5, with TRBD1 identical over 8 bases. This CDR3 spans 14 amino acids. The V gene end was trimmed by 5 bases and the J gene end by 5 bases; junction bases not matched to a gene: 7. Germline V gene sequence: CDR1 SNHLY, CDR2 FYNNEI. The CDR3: CASSSTRGLETQYF. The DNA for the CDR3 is TGTGCCAGCAGTTCCACCAGGGGGCTGGAGACCCAGTACTTC.

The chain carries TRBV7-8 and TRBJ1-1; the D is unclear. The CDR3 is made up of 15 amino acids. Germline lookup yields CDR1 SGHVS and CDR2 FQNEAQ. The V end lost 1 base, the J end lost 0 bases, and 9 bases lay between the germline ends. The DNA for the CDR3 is TGTGCCAGCAGCTTAGGGCGGATGATGAACACTGAAGCTTTCTTT. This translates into CASSLGRMMNTEAFF.

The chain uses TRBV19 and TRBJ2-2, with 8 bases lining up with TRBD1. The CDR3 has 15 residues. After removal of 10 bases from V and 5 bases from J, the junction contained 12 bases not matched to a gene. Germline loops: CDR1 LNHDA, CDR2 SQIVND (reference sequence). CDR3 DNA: TGTGCCACAAATGACAGGGGAGTTAAGACCGGGGAGCTGTTTTTT. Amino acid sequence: CATNDRGVKTGELFF.

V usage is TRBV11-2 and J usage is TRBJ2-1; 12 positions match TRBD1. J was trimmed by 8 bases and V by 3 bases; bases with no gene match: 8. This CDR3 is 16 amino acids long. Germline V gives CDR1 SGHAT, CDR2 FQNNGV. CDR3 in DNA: TGTGCCAGCAGCTTCCGTGGGACAGGGGGCTTCTATGAGCAGTTCTTC. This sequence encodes CASSFRGTGGFYEQFF. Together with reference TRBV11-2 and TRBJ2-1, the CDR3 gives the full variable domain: EAGVAQSPRYKIIEKRQSVAFWCNPISGHATLYWYQQILGQGPKLLIQFQNNGVVDDSQLPKDRFSAERLKGVDSTLKIQPAKLEDSAVYLCASSFRGTGGFYEQFFGPGTRLTVL.

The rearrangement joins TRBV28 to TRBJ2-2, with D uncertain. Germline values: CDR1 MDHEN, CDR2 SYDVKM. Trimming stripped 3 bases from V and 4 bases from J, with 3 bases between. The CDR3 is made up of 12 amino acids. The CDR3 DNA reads TGTGCCAGCAGTTTGGTCACCGGGGAGCTGTTTTTT. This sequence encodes CASSLVTGELFF.

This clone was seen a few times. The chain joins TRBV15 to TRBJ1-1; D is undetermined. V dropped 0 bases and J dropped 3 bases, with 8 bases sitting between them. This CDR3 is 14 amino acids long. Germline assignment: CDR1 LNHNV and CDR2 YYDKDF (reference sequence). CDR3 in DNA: TGTGCCACCAGCAGAGATAGTGGTTACACTGAAGCTTTCTTT. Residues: CATSRDSGYTEAFF.

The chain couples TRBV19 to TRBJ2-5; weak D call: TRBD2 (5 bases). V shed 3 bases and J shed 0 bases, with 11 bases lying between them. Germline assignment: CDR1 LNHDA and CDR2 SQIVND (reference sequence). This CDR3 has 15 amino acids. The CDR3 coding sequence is TGTGCCAGTAGTATGTCCCCGGGAAACCAAGAGACCCAGTACTTC. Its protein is CASSMSPGNQETQYF.

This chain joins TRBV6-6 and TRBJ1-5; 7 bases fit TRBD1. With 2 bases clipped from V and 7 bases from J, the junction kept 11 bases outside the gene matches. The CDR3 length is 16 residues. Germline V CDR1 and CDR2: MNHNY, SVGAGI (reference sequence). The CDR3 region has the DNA TGTGCCAGCAGTTACGGTCAGGACAGGTCAACGCAGCCCCAGCATTTT. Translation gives CASSYGQDRSTQPQHF.

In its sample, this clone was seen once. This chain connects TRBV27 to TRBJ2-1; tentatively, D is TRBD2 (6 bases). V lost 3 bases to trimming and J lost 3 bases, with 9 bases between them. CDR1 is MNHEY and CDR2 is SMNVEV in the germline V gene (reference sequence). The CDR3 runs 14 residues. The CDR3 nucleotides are TGTGCCAGCAGTTTTGGGCGGGACTACAATGAGCAGTTCTTC. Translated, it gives CASSFGRDYNEQFF.

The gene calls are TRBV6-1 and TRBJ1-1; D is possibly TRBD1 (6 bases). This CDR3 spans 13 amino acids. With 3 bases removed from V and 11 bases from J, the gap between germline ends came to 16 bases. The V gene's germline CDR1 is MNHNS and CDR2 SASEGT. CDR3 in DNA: TGTGCCAGCAGTGACTTACACAGGGTCTGGGCTTTCTTT. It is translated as CASSDLHRVWAFF.

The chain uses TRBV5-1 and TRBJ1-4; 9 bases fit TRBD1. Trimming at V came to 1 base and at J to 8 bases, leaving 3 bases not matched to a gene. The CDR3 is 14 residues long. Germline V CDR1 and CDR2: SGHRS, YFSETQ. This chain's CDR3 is CASSLTGGVEKLFF. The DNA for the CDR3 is TGCGCCAGCAGCTTGACAGGGGGCGTAGAAAAACTGTTTTTT.

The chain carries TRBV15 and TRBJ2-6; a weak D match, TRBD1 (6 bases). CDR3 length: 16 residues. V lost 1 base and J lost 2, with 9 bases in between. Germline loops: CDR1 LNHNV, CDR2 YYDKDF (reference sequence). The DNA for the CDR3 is TGTGCCACCAGCAGAGGGGGACAAGCTGGGGCCAACGTCCTGACTTTC. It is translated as CATSRGGQAGANVLTF.

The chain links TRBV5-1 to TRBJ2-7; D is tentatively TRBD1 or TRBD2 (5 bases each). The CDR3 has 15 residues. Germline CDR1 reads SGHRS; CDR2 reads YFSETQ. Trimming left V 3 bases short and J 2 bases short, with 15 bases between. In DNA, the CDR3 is TGCGCCAGCAGCTCCTCTGAAGGGGACCCCTACGAGCAGTACTTC. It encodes CASSSSEGDPYEQYF. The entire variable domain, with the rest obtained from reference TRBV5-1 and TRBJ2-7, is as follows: KAGVTQTPRYLIKTRGQQVTLSCSPISGHRSVSWYQQTPGQGLQFLFEYFSETQRNKGNFPGRFSGRQFSNSRSEMNVSTLELGDSALYLCASSSSEGDPYEQYFGPGTRLTVT.